The 23 T cell receptor beta chains below were found in one sample sequenced in a study of CD4 T cells in relation to SARS-CoV-2 and coronaviruses. Antigens of these TCRs are unknown. Using immunoSEQ multiplex PCR, the repertoire was profiled, and TCRdb retains in-frame clones only, with some absent. The sample holds around 22,000 clones, more than 70% seen once. The unexposed donors gave CD4+ T cells in about 2010-2019, prior to COVID-19. The cells were cultured for under 13 days before CD4+ T cells were isolated. Sequencing was done on a sample of CD4+ T cells from PBMCs, cultured in vitro. The receptors derive from a human donor in good health.

This chain joins TRBV6-4 and TRBJ1-2, with D unresolved. Per the germline V gene, CDR1 is MRHNA and CDR2 is SNTAGT. V was cut by 5 bases and J by 0 bases, with 7 bases left in between. The CDR3 runs 13 residues. The CDR3 coding sequence is TGTGCCAGCAGTCCCGTCCCTAACTATGGCTACACCTTC. Protein sequence: CASSPVPNYGYTF.

This chain connects TRBV10-3 to TRBJ2-1; 11 positions agree with TRBD2. The ends lost 8 bases at V and 6 bases at J; junction bases unmatched: 6. This CDR3 region has 14 residues. CDR1 is ENHRY and CDR2 is SYGVKD in the germline V gene. The CDR3 bases are TGTGCCATCGGGGGACTAGCGGAGATCAATGAGCAGTTCTTC. Protein: CAIGGLAEINEQFF.

This clone has a single count. The V gene is TRBV5-1, the J gene TRBJ2-5; D not resolved. CDR1 is SGHRS, CDR2 YFSETQ, per germline. V was pared by 0 bases and J by 1 base, with 7 bases between. This CDR3 spans 14 amino acids. CDR3 region: CASSLGRTQETQYF. CDR3 bases: TGCGCCAGCAGCTTGGGCCGAACCCAAGAGACCCAGTACTTC.

The J gene is TRBJ2-7, the V gene TRBV12-3 or TRBV12-4, with no clear D. The CDR3 is made up of 12 amino acids. The V and J ends lost 3 bases and 7 bases respectively, with 10 bases between them. The CDR3 DNA reads TGTGCCAGCAGTTTGTATGGCCGTGAGCAGTACTTC. Translated: CASSLYGREQYF.

The table lists this clone with a few counts. This rearrangement joins TRBV3-1 (or the pseudogene TRBV3-2) to TRBJ2-5, with unresolved D. Germline V lookup: CDR1 LGHDT, CDR2 YNNKEL (reference sequence). V was trimmed by 0 bases and J by 4 bases, leaving 9 bases between them. The CDR3 has 14 amino acids. The CDR3 loop reads CASSQEGLSETQYF. In nucleotides, the CDR3 is TGTGCCAGCAGCCAAGAGGGATTGTCAGAGACCCAGTACTTC.

This chain joins TRBV20-1 and TRBJ2-3, with 9 nucleotides matching TRBD1. V lost 3 bases, J lost 3 bases, and 10 bases stayed unmatched. CDR1 is DFQATT and CDR2 is SNEGSKA in the germline V gene (reference sequence). This CDR3 comprises 16 residues. The CDR3, as DNA: TGCAGTGCTAGTGCAACTCCGGGACAGGGTACAGATACGCAGTATTTT. This translates into CSASATPGQGTDTQYF.

A note on this clone: Other DNA sequences of this sample code for an identical CDR3. CDR3 residues: CASSYSGSSYNEQFF. The CDR3 nucleotides are TGTGCCAGCAGTTACTCGGGGAGCTCCTACAATGAGCAGTTCTTC. The chain is built from TRBV6-5 and TRBJ2-1; D is possibly TRBD2 (5 bases). Trimming removed 0 bases at V and 0 bases at J, with 6 bases between. CDR1 is MNHEY, CDR2 SVGAGI, per germline. The CDR3 runs 15 residues.

V and J are TRBV19 and TRBJ1-5, with TRBD1 matching over 7 bases. The V and J ends lost 6 bases and 5 bases, in that order; junction bases with no gene match: 7. The CDR3 sequence is 14 residues long. Per germline, CDR1 LNHDA and CDR2 SQIVND (reference sequence). The CDR3 spells CASSRGIGDQPQHF. The CDR3 nucleotides are TGTGCCAGTAGCAGGGGGATAGGTGATCAGCCCCAGCATTTT. The full variable domain, with the rest looked up from reference TRBV19 and TRBJ1-5, is DGGITQSPKYLFRKEGQNVTLSCEQNLNHDAMYWYRQDPGQGLRLIYYSQIVNDFQKGDIAEGYSVSREKKESFPLTVTSAQKNPTAFYLCASSRGIGDQPQHFGDGTRLSIL.

The chain links TRBV15 to TRBJ1-6; D is unclear. V lost 0 bases, J lost 9 bases, and 0 bases lay in between. CDR3 length equals 11 residues. CDR1 is LNHNV, CDR2 YYDKDF, per germline (reference sequence). The CDR3 spells CATSRDSPLHF. In DNA, the CDR3 is TGTGCCACCAGCAGAGATTCACCCCTCCACTTT.

The table lists this clone with a few counts. The V call is TRBV7-8, the J call TRBJ2-1; 15 nucleotides agree with TRBD2. This CDR3 is 16 amino acids long. The germline gives CDR1 SGHVS, CDR2 FQNEAQ. J was trimmed by 11 bases and V by 0 bases; bases with no gene match: 5. In DNA, the CDR3 is TGTGCCAGCAGCTTAGCTGGACTAGCGGGAGGGATTAAGCAGTTCTTC. This encodes CASSLAGLAGGIKQFF.

This rearrangement joins TRBV29-1 to TRBJ1-2; D is ambiguous. The CDR3 runs 17 residues. Trimming took 7 bases from V and 1 from J, leaving 25 bases between them. In germline, CDR1 is SQVTM, CDR2 ANQGSEA. In nucleotides, the CDR3 is TGCAGCGCTCGCCTTGAGGGCAGGTGGCCCATTAACTATGGCTACACCTTC. Translated, it gives CSARLEGRWPINYGYTF.

The chain carries TRBV9 and TRBJ2-3; the match to TRBD2 covers 10 bases. The germline V gene has CDR1 SGDLS and CDR2 YYNGEE. V shed 4 bases and J 3 bases; nucleotides not matched to a gene: 5. The CDR3 totals 15 residues. The CDR3 loop is CASSTTSGMTDTQYF. CDR3 nucleotide sequence: TGTGCCAGCAGCACAACTAGCGGGATGACAGATACGCAGTATTTT.

This clone was seen a few times. The chain links TRBV2 to TRBJ1-5; 12 nucleotides line up with TRBD1. The CDR3 runs to 16 residues. V lost 5 bases to trimming and J lost 7 bases; unmatched junction nucleotides: 9. In germline, CDR1 is SNHLY, CDR2 FYNNEI. The DNA of the CDR3 is TGTGCCAGCAGTCTTAACAGGGACAGGGGGCACCAGCCCCAGCATTTT. Protein sequence: CASSLNRDRGHQPQHF.

This clone was picked up a small number of times. The V call is TRBV2, the J call TRBJ1-4; D perhaps matches TRBD1 (6 bases). CDR3 length: 17 amino acids. V gave up 5 bases and J gave up 7 bases, with 23 bases separating them. Germline V gene data show CDR1 as SNHLY and CDR2 as FYNNEI. The DNA of the CDR3 is TGTGCCAGCAGTCCCCGAGGGGGGTATGGAAAGCGTGAAAAACTGTTTTTT. It translates to CASSPRGGYGKREKLFF.

The chain links TRBV3-1 (or the pseudogene TRBV3-2) to TRBJ1-3, with D perhaps matching TRBD1 (5 bases). V lost 3 bases, J lost 2 bases, and 5 bases lay in between. CDR1 LGHDT and CDR2 YNNKEL come from the germline V gene (reference sequence). The CDR3 runs to 13 residues. The CDR3: CASSQTAGNTIYF. CDR3 bases: TGTGCCAGCAGCCAGACAGCTGGAAACACCATATATTTT.

The chain employs TRBV5-4 and TRBJ1-2; 9 bases align to TRBD1. After removal of 2 bases from V and 5 bases from J, the junction contained 4 bases not matched to a gene. The length of the CDR3 is 14 residues. CDR1 SGHNT and CDR2 YYREEE come from the germline V gene (reference sequence). In nucleotides, the CDR3 is TGTGCCAGCAGCTTCCCCGACAGGGGGTATGGCTACACCTTC. Translated: CASSFPDRGYGYTF.

The chain has TRBV5-1 and TRBJ1-3, with D perhaps matching TRBD1 (6 bases). Germline loops: CDR1 SGHRS, CDR2 YFSETQ. V lost 0 bases and J 0 bases, leaving 13 bases between the germline ends. The CDR3 sequence is 17 residues long. The CDR3, as DNA: TGCGCCAGCAGCTTGGGGCCCCCGGGGGCCTCTGGAAACACCATATATTTT. Protein sequence: CASSLGPPGASGNTIYF.

The chain employs TRBV5-6 and TRBJ2-5, with D tentatively TRBD2 (6 bases). The V end lost 3 bases, the J end lost 4 bases, and 16 bases lay between the germline ends. This CDR3 comprises 15 residues. Per the germline V gene, CDR1 is SGHDT and CDR2 is YYEEEE. The CDR3, as DNA: TGTGCCAGCAGCTCGGGGGTCCTAGCACTAGAGACCCAGTACTTC. Protein sequence: CASSSGVLALETQYF.

J is TRBJ2-1 and V is TRBV11-2; unclear D gene. Looked up from germline, CDR1 is SGHAT and CDR2 is FQNNGV. The V gene lost 3 bases and the J gene lost 8 bases, with 11 bases spanning the gap. The CDR3 totals 13 residues. The CDR3 spells CASSFARAYEQFF. The CDR3 nucleotides read TGTGCCAGCAGCTTCGCAAGGGCTTATGAGCAGTTCTTC.

V and J are TRBV4-1 and TRBJ1-2, with TRBD1 matching 9 bases. This CDR3 comprises 15 residues. Germline CDR1 and CDR2: MGHRA and YSYEKL. With 1 base clipped from V and 5 bases from J, the junction kept 5 bases outside the gene matches. The chain's CDR3 is CASSQAPDRGYGYTF. Here the CDR3 DNA reads TGCGCCAGCAGCCAAGCACCGGACAGGGGATATGGCTACACCTTC.

This chain joins TRBV6-1 and TRBJ1-1; D gene ambiguous. Germline V CDR1 and CDR2: MNHNS, SASEGT. The ends were cut back, 2 bases at V and 0 bases at J, with 4 bases in the middle. The CDR3 is 13 amino acids. CDR3 in DNA: TGTGCCAGCAGTGAATCCCTGAACACTGAAGCTTTCTTT. Amino acid sequence: CASSESLNTEAFF.

The CDR3, as DNA: TGTGCCAGCAGCTTAGATAGGGACACTGAAGCTTTCTTT. This codes for CASSLDRDTEAFF. The chain uses TRBV11-2 and TRBJ1-1; no clear D. CDR3 length equals 13 residues. With 0 bases removed from V and 3 bases from J, the gap between germline ends came to 5 bases. The germline V gene encodes CDR1 SGHAT and CDR2 FQNNGV.

Points on this clone: At one end, the junction sequence differs from germline, possibly due to a read error. The rearrangement uses TRBV30 and TRBJ1-2; TRBD1 might be the D (6 bases). The CDR3 spans 11 residues. Germline lookup yields CDR1 GTSNPN and CDR2 SVGIG (reference sequence). The CDR3 here is CTWQKDRGYTF. CDR3 nucleotides: TGTACCTGGCAAAAGGACAGAGGCTACACCTTC.